This passage covers 10 T cell receptor beta chains from one sample sequenced in a study of T-cell memory formation after mild COVID-19. Each CDR3 protein is one row after TCRdb ran MiXCR on the 5' RACE reads. Of approximately 560,000 distinct CDR3 sequences in the sample, 17% were seen once. Material for sequencing was PBMCs or a T cell subset sorted from them (not recorded which). The source of these receptors is an adult woman who had mild COVID-19 (a few samples of this study predate the infection). Cell type and time point are not known.

This clonotype was found a few times. CDR3 in amino acids: CASSLYRRTDTQYF. The CDR3 DNA is TGTGCCAGCAGTTTATACAGACGCACAGATACGCAGTATTTT. This chain links TRBV12-3 or TRBV12-4 with TRBJ2-3; D not resolved. The CDR3 is 14 residues long. Deletions cut 2 bases from V and 1 base from J, with 7 bases between.

The gene calls are TRBV20-1 and TRBJ2-7; TRBD2 matches 7 bases. CDR1 and CDR2 from the germline V gene are DFQATT and SNEGSKA (reference sequence). The CDR3 runs to 15 residues. With 0 bases clipped from V and 3 bases from J, the junction kept 8 bases outside the gene matches. The CDR3: CSARDLLGGSYEQYF. The CDR3 DNA follows: TGCAGTGCTAGAGATCTGTTGGGCGGGAGCTACGAGCAGTACTTC.

This chain connects TRBV7-6 to TRBJ1-2; D uncertain. V dropped 5 bases and J dropped 7 bases, with 11 bases sitting between them. Germline CDR1 SGHVS, CDR2 FNYEAQ. This CDR3 spans 12 amino acids. The CDR3 sequence: CASSRAGGGYTF. The CDR3 nucleotides read TGTGCCAGCAGCCGGGCCGGAGGTGGCTACACCTTC.

This clonotype has a single count. The rearrangement joins TRBV19 to TRBJ1-2; a weak D match, TRBD1 (6 bases). Deletions cut 5 bases from V and 4 bases from J, with 17 bases between. This CDR3 has 15 amino acids. Germline-derived CDR1 and CDR2 are LNHDA and SQIVND (reference sequence). CDR3: CASSSYRDPIYGYTF. CDR3 DNA: TGTGCCAGTAGTTCATACAGGGATCCCATCTATGGCTACACCTTC.

The V call is TRBV7-9, the J call TRBJ1-2; no clear D. This CDR3 has 13 residues. CDR1 is SEHNR and CDR2 is FQNEAQ in the germline V gene (reference sequence). Trimming left V 3 bases short and J 12 bases short, with 17 bases between. The CDR3 nucleotides read TGTGCCAGCAGCTTTGACGGAGAGGTTGTCCACACCTTC. Its translation: CASSFDGEVVHTF.

This clonotype was counted between two and nine times. The chain carries TRBV11-2 and TRBJ2-7, with D perhaps TRBD2 (6 bases). Per germline, CDR1 SGHAT and CDR2 FQNNGV. The CDR3 sequence is 12 residues long. V gave up 5 bases and J gave up 8 bases, with 13 bases separating them. CDR3 sequence reads: CASSLGTHQQYF. The CDR3 DNA reads as TGTGCCAGCAGCCTCGGGACTCATCAGCAGTACTTC.

The sample holds a few counts of this clonotype. This chain connects TRBV3-2 to TRBJ2-1. TRBV3-2 is tagged as a pseudogene. The CDR3 has 14 residues. The CDR3 reads CASSQGLITNEQFF. In DNA form, the CDR3 reads TGTGCCAGCAGCCAAGGTCTGATAACCAATGAGCAGTTCTTC.

The V call is TRBV3-1, the J call TRBJ2-2; 11 nucleotides agree with TRBD2. With 2 bases clipped from V and 7 bases from J, the junction kept 12 bases outside the gene matches. Germline lookup yields CDR1 LGHDT and CDR2 YNNKEL (reference sequence). The CDR3 consists of 18 residues. The CDR3 nucleotides read TGTGCCAGCAGCCAATACACTAGCGGGAGAAGCGTTAACGGGGAGCTGTTTTTT. It translates to CASSQYTSGRSVNGELFF.

CDR3 amino acids: CASRLENRGAGFEAFF. In DNA, the CDR3 is TGTGCCAGCAGGTTAGAAAACCGGGGCGCGGGTTTTGAAGCTTTCTTT. The rearrangement joins TRBV2 to TRBJ1-1, with a tentative D call TRBD1 (5 bases). This CDR3 region has 16 residues. In germline, CDR1 is SNHLY, CDR2 FYNNEI. Trimming took off 6 bases at V and 7 bases at J, with 24 bases between the two ends.

The chain is built from TRBV27 and TRBJ1-5, with 9 bases matching TRBD1. This CDR3 contains 16 residues. V was pared by 5 bases and J by 6 bases, with 11 bases of the junction left unmatched. Germline V lookup: CDR1 MNHEY, CDR2 SMNVEV (reference sequence). DNA of the CDR3: TGTGCCAGCAGTCCGTACCCGACAGGGGGAAGTCAGCCCCAGCATTTT. It specifies CASSPYPTGGSQPQHF.